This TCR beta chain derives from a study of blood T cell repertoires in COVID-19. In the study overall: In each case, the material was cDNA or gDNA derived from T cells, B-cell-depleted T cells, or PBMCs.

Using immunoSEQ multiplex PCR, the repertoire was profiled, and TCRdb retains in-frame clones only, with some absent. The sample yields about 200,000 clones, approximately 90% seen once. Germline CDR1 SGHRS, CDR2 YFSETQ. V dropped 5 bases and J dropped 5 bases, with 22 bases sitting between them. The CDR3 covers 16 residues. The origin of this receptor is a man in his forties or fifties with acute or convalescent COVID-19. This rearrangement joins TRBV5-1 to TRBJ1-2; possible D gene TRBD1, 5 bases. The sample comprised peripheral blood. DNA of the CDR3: TGCGCCAGCAGGCGGAGCGGGGGAACTGGGGATTATGGCTACACCTTC. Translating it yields CASRRSGGTGDYGYTF.